Listed here is a single TCR beta chain. Cohort placement rested on clinical history that participants reported themselves. Recovered status applied to Cohort 3 donors who had two consecutive negative PCRs. It also applied to those with clearance or with symptom resolution. This sample is part of a study of blood T cell repertoires in COVID-19. Libraries were prepared by immunoSEQ multiplex PCR; TCRdb keeps only in-frame clonotypes and omits some of them. The sample lists approximately 350,000 clones; roughly nine tenths were seen once. Germline loops: CDR1 ENHRY, CDR2 SYGVKD. V lost 1 base and J lost 1, with 8 bases in between. This CDR3 is built from 15 residues.

This rearrangement joins TRBV10-3 to TRBJ1-3, with D perhaps matching TRBD1 (5 bases). Sequencing was carried out using PBMCs or T cells enriched from blood (not recorded which). The sequence was obtained from a man aged 18 to 29 who had recovered from COVID-19. In DNA, the CDR3 is TGTGCCATCAGTGAGTTTGGGGGGTCTGGAAACACCATATATTTT. Amino acids: CAISEFGGSGNTIYF.